This T cell receptor (beta chain) was sequenced in a study of T-cell memory formation after mild COVID-19. The CDR3 has 17 amino acids. Germline V gives CDR1 DFQATT, CDR2 SNEGSKA (reference sequence). Trimming took off 0 bases at V and 4 bases at J, with 21 bases between the two ends. Findings and caveats of the study: Mainly CM and EM harbored the contracting CD4+ clones; mainly EMRA harbored the CD8+ ones.

Of note for this clonotype: Its antigen remains unidentified.

cDNA libraries for TCR alpha and TCR beta, carrying sample barcodes and UMIs, came from 5'RACE with constant-segment primers. TCRdb reanalysed the 5' RACE reads using MiXCR and keeps one entry per CDR3 protein. The sample has about 190,000 distinct CDR3 sequences; around 17% are singletons. Sequencing was done on a sample of PBMCs or a T cell subset sorted from them (not recorded which). This TCR derives from an adult woman who had mild COVID-19 (a few samples of this study predate the infection). Cell type and time point are not known. This chain links TRBV20-1 with TRBJ1-2; D possibly corresponds to TRBD1 (6 bases). In DNA, the CDR3 is TGCAGTGCTAGAGATCTGCGTAGTGGGGGCTGGGGCTATGGCTACACCTTC. This encodes CSARDLRSGGWGYGYTF.